Below, 20 T cell receptor beta chains from the same sample are listed, as sequenced in a study of OX40 agonist ivuxolimab in advanced cancers. The method was immunoSEQ multiplex PCR; TCRdb's version includes in-frame clones alone and lacks a portion of them. The sample records about 67,000 clones, roughly 85% being singletons. Here the sequenced sample was CD4+ or CD8+ T cells sorted from blood, taken in a trial of the OX40 agonist ivuxolimab. The receptor source for this set is an adult with an advanced solid tumor such as melanoma, head and neck, liver or kidney cancer.

The V gene is TRBV7-9, the J gene TRBJ2-3; 8 nucleotides match TRBD2. The junction had 11 bases not matched to a gene; V was cut back by 4 bases and J by 2 bases. CDR3 size: 17 residues. Looked up from germline, CDR1 is SEHNR and CDR2 is FQNEAQ (reference sequence). CDR3 DNA sequence: TGTGCCAGCAGCTACCTAATCGGACTAGCTACCACAGATACGCAGTATTTT. As protein: CASSYLIGLATTDTQYF.

The chain is built from TRBV19 and TRBJ1-4; D not certain. V shed 7 bases and J shed 8 bases, with 14 bases lying between them. Germline-derived CDR1 and CDR2 are LNHDA and SQIVND (reference sequence). The CDR3 sequence is 13 residues long. As DNA, the CDR3 is TGTGCCAGTACTACAAACAGTAGGGAAAAACTGTTTTTT. It codes for CASTTNSREKLFF.

The V gene is TRBV19, the J gene TRBJ2-7, with D perhaps assigned TRBD1 or TRBD2 (5 bases each). The V end was cut by 4 bases, the J end by 3 bases, with 10 bases between. CDR3 length: 13 residues. Germline assignment: CDR1 LNHDA and CDR2 SQIVND (reference sequence). CDR3 sequence reads: CASSTGGGYEQYF. The CDR3 bases are TGTGCCAGTAGTACCGGTGGGGGCTACGAGCAGTACTTC.

The chain combines TRBV6-4 with TRBJ1-6; D is unclear. V gave up 3 bases and J gave up 5 bases, with 5 bases separating them. Germline values: CDR1 MRHNA, CDR2 SNTAGT. There are 13 residues in the CDR3. The CDR3 reads CASSEENNSPLHF. Here the CDR3 DNA reads TGTGCCAGCAGTGAGGAGAATAATTCACCCCTCCACTTT.

This clone came up once. V gene TRBV5-1 combines with J gene TRBJ2-3; 7 bases align to TRBD2. In germline, CDR1 is SGHRS, CDR2 YFSETQ. This CDR3 has 14 amino acids. V shed 2 bases and J 3 bases; nucleotides not matched to a gene: 3. CDR3 amino acids: CASSFGGGTDTQYF. DNA of the CDR3: TGCGCCAGCAGCTTCGGGGGAGGGACAGATACGCAGTATTTT.

The chain joins TRBV28 to TRBJ1-2; D is ambiguous. The CDR3 length is 13 residues. Trimming pared 2 bases from V and 8 bases from J, leaving 12 bases between. Per the germline V gene, CDR1 is MDHEN and CDR2 is SYDVKM. The CDR3 sequence is CASSLEDLGGYTF. CDR3 coding DNA: TGTGCCAGCAGTTTAGAGGACCTAGGAGGCTACACCTTC.

The chain employs TRBV10-3 and TRBJ2-1; a possible D gene is TRBD2 (7 bases). Deletions cut 10 bases from V and 4 bases from J, with 26 bases between. Germline V gives CDR1 ENHRY, CDR2 SYGVKD. This CDR3 comprises 17 residues. In DNA, the CDR3 is TGTGCCACCAGGGGTACAGGGCGCGAGCGGGGTTACAATGAGCAGTTCTTC. Its translation is CATRGTGRERGYNEQFF.

A remark on this clone: Possible read error: a much larger clone is one base away. This chain joins TRBV28 and TRBJ1-2; D perhaps matches TRBD1 (5 bases). V lost 3 bases and J 8 bases, leaving 10 bases between the germline ends. The CDR3 consists of 12 residues. Germline CDR1 and CDR2: MDHEN and SYDVKM. The CDR3 loop is CASSFGGEGYTF. In nucleotides, the CDR3 is TGTGCCAGCAGTTTTGGGGGGGAAGGCTACACCTTC.

This clone was observed once. The chain uses TRBV5-1 and TRBJ1-4, with D possibly matching TRBD1 (5 bases). Germline assignment: CDR1 SGHRS and CDR2 YFSETQ. Between the trimmed V and J ends, which lost 4 bases and 8 bases, there was a span of 18 bases. CDR3 length: 15 amino acids. The CDR3 coding sequence is TGCGCCAGCAGCGAATCCACCGGGACGGCCGAAAAACTGTTTTTT. Its protein is CASSESTGTAEKLFF. Drawing the rest from reference TRBV5-1 and TRBJ1-4, the complete variable domain is KAGVTQTPRYLIKTRGQQVTLSCSPISGHRSVSWYQQTPGQGLQFLFEYFSETQRNKGNFPGRFSGRQFSNSRSEMNVSTLELGDSALYLCASSESTGTAEKLFFGSGTQLSVL.

This rearrangement joins TRBV2 to TRBJ2-1; 7 bases line up with TRBD1. V lost 0 bases and J lost 4; bases outside the gene matches: 3. This CDR3 is built from 15 residues. Germline CDR1 reads SNHLY; CDR2 reads FYNNEI. The CDR3 loop reads CASSEAGGKYNEQFF. In nucleotides, the CDR3 is TGTGCCAGCAGTGAAGCAGGGGGCAAATACAATGAGCAGTTCTTC.

The rearrangement links TRBV4-1 to TRBJ2-7, with D maybe TRBD1 (7 bases). The CDR3 is 15 residues long. Trimming took off 1 base at V and 2 bases at J, with 12 bases between the two ends. Per germline, CDR1 MGHRA and CDR2 YSYEKL. CDR3 protein: CASSQGLGTAYEQYF. DNA of the CDR3: TGCGCCAGCAGCCAAGGACTAGGGACAGCCTACGAGCAGTACTTC.

The rearrangement links TRBV7-9 to TRBJ1-5; 9 bases map to TRBD1. With 5 bases clipped from V and 1 base from J, the junction kept 0 bases outside the gene matches. CDR3 size: 14 residues. Germline V gene lookup returns CDR1 SEHNR and CDR2 FQNEAQ (reference sequence). The CDR3 DNA sequence: TGTGCCAGCAGCGGACAGGGGAGCAATCAGCCCCAGCATTTT. It yields the protein CASSGQGSNQPQHF. The variable domain in full, with the rest retrieved from reference TRBV7-9 and TRBJ1-5, is DTGVSQNPRHKITKRGQNVTFRCDPISEHNRLYWYRQTLGQGPEFLTYFQNEAQLEKSRLLSDRFSAERPKGSFSTLEIQRTEQGDSAMYLCASSGQGSNQPQHFGDGTRLSIL.

The chain combines TRBV28 with TRBJ2-3; 7 bases are shared with TRBD2. Trimming cost V 9 bases and J 3 bases; bases outside gene matches: 9. Germline CDR1 is MDHEN and CDR2 is SYDVKM. The CDR3 covers 14 residues. The CDR3 region is CASYSGIRTDTQYF. The CDR3 region has the DNA TGTGCCAGTTACAGCGGGATCCGGACAGATACGCAGTATTTT.

In this sample, this clone turned up a few times. The rearrangement uses TRBV6-1 and TRBJ2-1, with TRBD2 identical over 8 bases. The CDR3 is 15 amino acids. V was clipped by 0 bases and J by 8 bases; unmatched bases: 6. Germline assignment: CDR1 MNHNS and CDR2 SASEGT. CDR3 in amino acids: CASSEASGRSYEQFF. The CDR3 DNA reads TGTGCCAGCAGTGAAGCGAGCGGGAGATCTTATGAGCAGTTCTTC.

The chain couples TRBV30 to TRBJ2-5, with D uncertain. The V and J ends lost 1 base and 5 bases respectively, with 5 bases between them. CDR3 size: 11 residues. CDR1 GTSNPN and CDR2 SVGIG come from the germline V gene (reference sequence). This chain's CDR3 is CAWSGRETQYF. CDR3 in DNA: TGTGCCTGGAGTGGGCGGGAGACCCAGTACTTC.

This clone was seen once. The rearrangement links TRBV28 to TRBJ1-5; D is ambiguous. Germline CDR1 reads MDHEN; CDR2 reads SYDVKM. The CDR3 is 15 residues long. V lost 3 bases, J lost 0 bases, and 9 bases lay in between. The CDR3 loop reads CASSLDPYSNQPQHF. CDR3 in DNA: TGTGCCAGCAGTTTGGACCCCTATAGCAATCAGCCCCAGCATTTT. Supplemented by reference TRBV28 and TRBJ1-5, the full variable domain reads DVKVTQSSRYLVKRTGEKVFLECVQDMDHENMFWYRQDPGLGLRLIYFSYDVKMKEKGDIPEGYSVSREKKERFSLILESASTNQTSMYLCASSLDPYSNQPQHFGDGTRLSIL.

V and J are TRBV7-9 and TRBJ1-2; D unresolved. V lost 6 bases to trimming and J lost 2 bases, with 16 bases between them. From germline, CDR1 is SEHNR and CDR2 FQNEAQ (reference sequence). CDR3 length: 15 residues. The chain's CDR3 is CASSSLIRTNYGYTF. The CDR3 region has the DNA TGTGCCAGCAGTTCACTAATCCGGACGAACTATGGCTACACCTTC.

The chain combines TRBV20-1 with TRBJ2-7; possible D gene TRBD1, 6 bases. The germline CDR1 and CDR2 sequences are DFQATT and SNEGSKA (reference sequence). V gave up 4 bases and J gave up 3 bases, with 7 bases separating them. The CDR3 has 11 amino acids. CDR3 sequence: CSAKTGYEQYF. Written as DNA, the CDR3 is TGCAGTGCTAAGACAGGCTACGAGCAGTACTTC.

This chain connects TRBV29-1 to TRBJ2-5; TRBD2 is a possible D gene (5 bases). The V end was cut by 7 bases, the J end by 5 bases, with 20 bases between. Germline assignment: CDR1 SQVTM and CDR2 ANQGSEA. The length of the CDR3 is 14 residues. In DNA form, the CDR3 reads TGCAGCGCCCCAGACCGGCGGAGAGGGGAGACCCAGTACTTC. It codes for CSAPDRRRGETQYF.

The chain is built from TRBV5-6 and TRBJ1-5, with 7 nucleotides matching TRBD1. The CDR3 is made up of 15 amino acids. The J segment lost 4 bases and the V segment lost 3 bases, leaving 7 bases of the junction unmatched. Per germline, CDR1 SGHDT and CDR2 YYEEEE. Here the CDR3 reads CASSSKDRENQPQHF. CDR3 coding DNA: TGTGCCAGCAGCTCTAAAGACAGGGAGAATCAGCCCCAGCATTTT.